This is a list of T cell receptor beta chains from one sample in a study of cytomegalovirus exposure and HLA in healthy donors. Sequencing used immunoSEQ multiplex PCR; TCRdb keeps in-frame clones, though not all of them. The sample carries roughly 70,000 clones, about 80% recorded once. Sequencing used PBMCs. These receptors were collected from a man aged 50-60 years in good health and CMV-seronegative. The CDR3 runs from the conserved cysteine through the conserved F or W. Each record gives: V gene, D gene, clone size, J gene, CDR3 DNA, CDR3 protein. The D gene is left open where the match is weak. Clone size appears in some rows only: once, few, many, or a class for an expanded clone.

TRBV5-1,TRBD1,NA,TRBJ1-5,TGCGCCAGCAGCTTGGATGGACAGGGGAAAGGGAATCAGCCCCAGCATTTT,CASSLDGQGKGNQPQHF
TRBV2,TRBD2,NA,TRBJ2-5,TGTGCCAGCAGTGAAGGCGCTAGCGGGGGGGGGTACCAAGAGACCCAGTACTTC,CASSEGASGGGYQETQYF
TRBV27,NA,few,TRBJ1-1,TGTGCCAGCAGTTTTTATTGGAACACTGAAGCTTTCTTT,CASSFYWNTEAFF
TRBV5-6,NA,NA,TRBJ2-2,TGTGCCAGCAGCTTTTTGGGCCCGAACACCGGGGAGCTGTTTTTT,CASSFLGPNTGELFF
TRBV6-5,TRBD1,NA,TRBJ1-2,TGTGCCAGCAGTTGGACTCGGACAGGGTCTATTGGCTACACCTTC,CASSWTRTGSIGYTF
TRBV19,TRBD1,NA,TRBJ1-5,TGTGCCAGTAGTATAGTCTCAGGGGGTCAGCCCCAGCATTTT,CASSIVSGGQPQHF
TRBV27,TRBD1,NA,TRBJ1-2,TGTGCCAGCAGTTTACGGACAGGGGGAACGGCTAACTATGGCTACACCTTC,CASSLRTGGTANYGYTF
TRBV2,TRBD1,few,TRBJ2-3,TGTGCCAGCAGATTCGGACAGGGGGTAGATACGCAGTATTTT,CASRFGQGVDTQYF
TRBV19,NA,few,TRBJ2-3,TGTGCCAGTAGTATAGATCGGAGCCGGCAGGATACGCAGTATTTT,CASSIDRSRQDTQYF
TRBV21-1,NA,NA,TRBJ1-6,TGTGCCAGCAGCAAAGAGCGGGGCCGAACAGATTATTCACCCCTCCACTTT,CASSKERGRTDYSPLHF
TRBV6-5,TRBD1,few,TRBJ1-2,TGTGCCAGCAGTTACACCGGGACAGACCCACGGGGCTACACCTTC,CASSYTGTDPRGYTF
TRBV14,NA,NA,TRBJ2-1,TGTGCCAGCAGCCCTCTGGGGGGGGCCTCTGTTTACAATGAGCAGTTCTTC,CASSPLGGASVYNEQFF
TRBV7-8,TRBD1,few,TRBJ1-6,TGTGCCAGCAGCTTAAAATCCGGGACAGGAACCGCGAATTCACCCCTCCACTTT,CASSLKSGTGTANSPLHF
TRBV5-1,TRBD1,NA,TRBJ2-2,TGCGCCAGCAGCTTGGGGTCCGGGACAGTGAACACCGGGGAGCTGTTTTTT,CASSLGSGTVNTGELFF
TRBV7-8,NA,NA,TRBJ2-1,TGTGCCAGCAGCTTACGGAGCAATGAGCAGTTCTTC,CASSLRSNEQFF
TRBV2,TRBD2,NA,TRBJ2-7,TGTGCCAGCATGGCGCGACTAGCGGGAGTTCAATACGAGCAGTACTTC,CASMARLAGVQYEQYF
TRBV7-9,NA,few,TRBJ1-1,TGTGCCAGCAGCCGCGGGGTAATGAACACTGAAGCTTTCTTT,CASSRGVMNTEAFF
TRBV2,NA,medium-sized,TRBJ1-2,TGTGCCAGCAGTTGGGGAACTCTTCGACAAGGGGCTTACGATGGCTACACCTTC,CASSWGTLRQGAYDGYTF
TRBV7-9,NA,NA,TRBJ2-7,TGTTCCAGCAGCTTACAAAACTCCTACGAGCAGTACTTC,CSSSLQNSYEQYF
TRBV19,NA,NA,TRBJ1-1,TGTGCCAGTAGTATAGATCGGAGGAGGTTGGCTTTCTTT,CASSIDRRRLAFF
TRBV7-2,TRBD1,NA,TRBJ1-3,TGTGCCAGCAGCTCGCGGACAGGCAACTCTGGAAACACCATATATTTT,CASSSRTGNSGNTIYF
TRBV2,TRBD2,NA,TRBJ2-1,TGTGCCAGCAGTTTGTTAGCGGGGGGGTTGAACAATGAGCAGTTCTTC,CASSLLAGGLNNEQFF
TRBV4-2,NA,once,TRBJ2-1,TGTGCCAGCAGCCAAGATGGCGCGGGGTACAATGAGCAGTTCTTC,CASSQDGAGYNEQFF
TRBV15,TRBD1,few,TRBJ1-4,TGTGCCACCAGCACAACAGGGGGCGGGAGTGAAAAACTGTTTTTT,CATSTTGGGSEKLFF
TRBV6-5,NA,NA,TRBJ1-1,TGTGCCAGCAGTTATTCGACAGTCAACACTGAAGCTTTCTTT,CASSYSTVNTEAFF
TRBV5-1,NA,NA,TRBJ2-1,TGCGCCAGCAGCTTGATGGCAGGTAGCTCCTACAATGAGCAGTTCTTC,CASSLMAGSSYNEQFF